These 9 T cell receptor beta chains originate from one sample sequenced in a study of Graves' ophthalmopathy and Graves' hyperthyroidism. For repertoire sequencing, the TCR beta CDR3 regions were amplified from RNA transcripts. An opening RT-PCR round employed HTBI primers and preceded a second-round multiplex PCR. From the multiplex PCR reads, TCRdb called clonotypes with MiXCR, one entry per CDR3 protein. Seen here are some 160,000 distinct CDR3 sequences, 30% to 45% observed once, and the top ten hold roughly 8.9%. Sequencing used peripheral blood. The receptors here all came from a young man with Graves' ophthalmopathy.

There are many counts of this clonotype. The gene calls are TRBV20-1 and TRBJ1-5; D perhaps matches TRBD1 (6 bases). Germline V CDR1 and CDR2: DFQATT, SNEGSKA (reference sequence). V was trimmed by 3 bases and J by 0 bases, leaving 12 bases between them. There are 15 residues in the CDR3. The CDR3 protein is CSASRGGYSNQPQHF. CDR3 nucleotides: TGCAGTGCTAGTAGGGGGGGGTATAGCAATCAGCCCCAGCATTTT.

The gene calls are TRBV6-5 and TRBJ2-7; TRBD2 aligns across 10 bases. With V trimmed by 5 bases and J by 3 bases, 10 bases remained unmatched. This CDR3 is 16 amino acids long. Germline assignment: CDR1 MNHEY and CDR2 SVGAGI. CDR3 nucleotides: TGTGCCAGCAGTCCTCGGACTAGCGGAGCTAGCTACGAGCAGTACTTC. Its translation: CASSPRTSGASYEQYF.

The CDR3 nucleotides are TGCAGCGGCGGACAGGGTAGTGGCGAAGCTTTCTTT. Its protein is CSGGQGSGEAFF. The chain is built from TRBV29-1 and TRBJ1-1; 8 nucleotides align to TRBD1. V lost 7 bases, J lost 8 bases, and 9 bases stayed unmatched. The CDR3 length is 12 residues. Germline V gives CDR1 SQVTM, CDR2 ANQGSEA.

Many counts were recorded for this clonotype. The rearrangement uses TRBV24-1 and TRBJ1-5, with 10 bases aligning to TRBD1. Unmatched junction bases numbered 7, after V lost 6 bases and J lost 6 bases. CDR3 size: 15 residues. Germline lookup yields CDR1 KGHDR and CDR2 SFDVKD. As DNA, the CDR3 is TGTGCCACCAGTCCTGGGACAGGGGTCGTTCAGCCCCAGCATTTT. Protein product: CATSPGTGVVQPQHF.

This clonotype has more than one count but fewer than ten. The chain recombines TRBV28 with TRBJ2-7; the match to TRBD1 covers 10 bases. Germline V gene sequence: CDR1 MDHEN, CDR2 SYDVKM. Trimming at V came to 8 bases and at J to 8 bases, leaving 6 bases not matched to a gene. The CDR3 has 12 residues. This CDR3 reads CASRGTGDQQYF. In DNA, the CDR3 is TGTGCCAGCCGGGGGACAGGGGATCAGCAGTACTTC.

The table lists this clonotype with many counts. The CDR3 DNA reads as TGTGCCTGGAGTGGCAGGGTTAAAGCTTTCTTT. Its protein product is CAWSGRVKAFF. This chain connects TRBV30 to TRBJ1-1; a possible D gene is TRBD1 (5 bases). Germline CDR1 and CDR2: GTSNPN and SVGIG (reference sequence). With 1 base removed from V and 9 bases from J, the gap between germline ends came to 9 bases. The CDR3 extends over 11 amino acids.

This clonotype was observed at least ten times. V gene TRBV28 combines with J gene TRBJ2-7; D is undetermined. The CDR3 runs 13 residues. Trimming removed 10 bases from V and 3 bases from J, with 16 bases in between. The germline CDR1 and CDR2 sequences are MDHEN and SYDVKM. CDR3 residues: CATCRAVLYEQYF. CDR3 coding DNA: TGTGCCACCTGCCGGGCAGTCCTCTACGAGCAGTACTTC.

The gene calls are TRBV3-1 and TRBJ1-5, with D uncertain. Germline values: CDR1 LGHDT, CDR2 YNNKEL (reference sequence). With 0 bases removed from V and 1 base from J, the gap between germline ends came to 10 bases. This CDR3 spans 16 amino acids. For the CDR3, the DNA is TGTGCCAGCAGCCAAGATTATGTAAGGAGCAATCAGCCCCAGCATTTT. This translates into CASSQDYVRSNQPQHF.

The chain links TRBV6-5 to TRBJ1-5; weak D call: TRBD1 (6 bases). The V and J ends lost 0 bases and 14 bases respectively, with 17 bases between them. Germline lookup yields CDR1 MNHEY and CDR2 SVGAGI. The CDR3 has 14 amino acids. CDR3 loop: CASSYSSGDGAKHF. The CDR3 region has the DNA TGTGCCAGCAGTTACTCGTCAGGGGATGGTGCGAAGCATTTT.